The 25 T cell receptor beta chains below were found in one sample sequenced in a study of blood T cell repertoires in COVID-19. The assay was immunoSEQ multiplex PCR, and TCRdb's table has in-frame clones only and misses some. The sample lists about 260,000 clones, around 87% seen once, with approximately 1.6% in the top ten. The sample was peripheral blood. These receptors were obtained from a woman in her thirties or forties who had recovered from COVID-19.

The chain joins TRBV7-6 to TRBJ2-1, with D hard to call. The CDR3 extends over 17 amino acids. Germline V gene data show CDR1 as SGHVS and CDR2 as FNYEAQ. V dropped 0 bases and J dropped 4 bases, with 16 bases sitting between them. The CDR3 DNA reads TGTGCCAGCAGCTTAGCGTTGGGCCGTTCTCTATACAATGAGCAGTTCTTC. Protein product: CASSLALGRSLYNEQFF.

The CDR3: CASSGDGRNIKTEAFF. The CDR3 DNA is TGCGCCAGCAGCGGGGACGGGAGGAATATTAAGACTGAAGCTTTCTTT. The chain carries TRBV5-1 and TRBJ1-1; tentative D call: TRBD1 (5 bases). The V gene lost 4 bases and the J gene lost 5 bases, with 21 bases spanning the gap. This CDR3 comprises 16 residues. The germline gives CDR1 SGHRS, CDR2 YFSETQ.

V usage is TRBV11-2 and J usage is TRBJ1-1; 7 bases are a match to TRBD1. J was trimmed by 0 bases and V by 4 bases; bases with no gene match: 8. The CDR3 loop spans 16 amino acids. CDR1 and CDR2 from the germline V gene are SGHAT and FQNNGV. The CDR3 loop reads CASSSPQGTLNTEAFF. DNA of the CDR3: TGTGCCAGCAGCTCGCCACAGGGGACCTTGAACACTGAAGCTTTCTTT.

The V gene is TRBV29-1, the J gene TRBJ2-3; 9 bases agree with TRBD1. Germline V gene lookup returns CDR1 SQVTM and CDR2 ANQGSEA. V shed 4 bases and J 2 bases; nucleotides not matched to a gene: 7. This CDR3 is 15 amino acids long. The CDR3 nucleotides are TGCAGCGTTGGGGGACAGGGCCTAATCACAGATACGCAGTATTTT. Its translation: CSVGGQGLITDTQYF.

V gene TRBV12-3 or TRBV12-4 combines with J gene TRBJ1-1, with D perhaps TRBD1 (5 bases). Trimming took off 5 bases at V and 5 bases at J, with 12 bases between the two ends. The CDR3 has 13 residues. The DNA of the CDR3 is TGTGCCAGCAGTCCCCAGGGTCGTACTGAAGCTTTCTTT. Encoded protein: CASSPQGRTEAFF.

J is TRBJ2-3 and V is TRBV27; possible D gene TRBD2, 6 bases. V was shortened by 4 bases and J by 6 bases, with 20 bases between the two germline ends. This CDR3 is built from 16 residues. Germline V CDR1 and CDR2: MNHEY, SMNVEV (reference sequence). CDR3: CASSSPGTGTRDTQYF. The CDR3 nucleotides are TGTGCCAGCAGTTCGCCAGGGACTGGAACTCGTGATACGCAGTATTTT.

This rearrangement joins TRBV6-5 to TRBJ2-5; D is undetermined. This CDR3 is built from 15 residues. From germline, CDR1 is MNHEY and CDR2 SVGAGI. V dropped 0 bases and J dropped 5 bases, with 13 bases sitting between them. This CDR3 is CASSYSGNPRETQYF. The CDR3 DNA reads as TGTGCCAGCAGTTACTCGGGCAACCCCCGGGAGACCCAGTACTTC.

CDR3 sequence (DNA): TGCGCCAGCAGCCGGGGGACAGCTAACTCCTACGAGCAGTACTTC. This sequence encodes CASSRGTANSYEQYF. The rearrangement uses TRBV4-3 and TRBJ2-7; 7 bases agree with TRBD1. Germline V lookup: CDR1 LGHNA, CDR2 YSLEER. The CDR3 runs to 15 residues. The trim removed 4 bases at V and 0 bases at J, leaving 6 bases unmatched.

This clone was seen a few times. V and J are TRBV7-9 and TRBJ1-1; 10 bases match TRBD1. This CDR3 contains 15 residues. Germline trimming cut 5 bases from V and 1 base from J; bases unmatched to any gene: 4. CDR1 and CDR2 from the germline V gene are SEHNR and FQNEAQ (reference sequence). In DNA, the CDR3 is TGTGCCAGCAGCGCCCGACAGGGGGCGAACACTGAAGCTTTCTTT. It specifies CASSARQGANTEAFF. The whole variable domain, filled in from reference TRBV7-9 and TRBJ1-1, reads DTGVSQNPRHKITKRGQNVTFRCDPISEHNRLYWYRQTLGQGPEFLTYFQNEAQLEKSRLLSDRFSAERPKGSFSTLEIQRTEQGDSAMYLCASSARQGANTEAFFGQGTRLTVV.

V gene TRBV29-1 combines with J gene TRBJ2-5; TRBD2 is a possible D gene (7 bases). CDR1 and CDR2 (germline): SQVTM, ANQGSEA. V lost 7 bases and J lost 5, with 17 bases in between. The CDR3 is made up of 13 amino acids. In DNA, the CDR3 is TGCAGCGCTGTGGGGGGGCTGGGGGAGACCCAGTACTTC. This encodes CSAVGGLGETQYF.

V is TRBV18 and J is TRBJ2-1; the D gene is possibly TRBD2 (5 bases). The CDR3 is 14 residues long. Trimming left V 0 bases short and J 8 bases short, with 11 bases between. Germline V gene sequence: CDR1 KGHSH, CDR2 LQKENI. CDR3 in amino acids: CASSPPDQRYEQFF. CDR3 in DNA: TGTGCCAGCTCACCACCGGACCAGCGGTATGAGCAGTTCTTC.

The chain has TRBV18 and TRBJ2-7, with D possibly being TRBD1 (5 bases). Germline V gene lookup returns CDR1 KGHSH and CDR2 LQKENI. Trimming removed 3 bases at V and 5 bases at J, with 14 bases between. This CDR3 has 14 residues. In DNA form, the CDR3 reads TGTGCCAGCTCACCTAGTAGGGGTTCCCACGAGCAGTACTTC. Amino acid sequence: CASSPSRGSHEQYF.

This chain uses TRBV23-1 with TRBJ1-1; D may be TRBD1 (6 bases). TRBV23-1 has ORF status, its function being uncertain. CDR3 length equals 17 residues. Between the trimmed V and J ends, which lost 0 bases and 0 bases, there was a span of 14 bases. The CDR3 DNA follows: TGCGCCAGCAGTCAATCGTTCGGGGGGGACATGAACACTGAAGCTTTCTTT. It is translated as CASSQSFGGDMNTEAFF.

The rearrangement links TRBV10-3 to TRBJ2-5; the D gene is possibly TRBD1 (5 bases). The CDR3 totals 15 residues. V dropped 0 bases and J dropped 2 bases, with 10 bases sitting between them. Germline V gene data show CDR1 as ENHRY and CDR2 as SYGVKD. CDR3 sequence reads: CAISESKGKQETQYF. CDR3 nucleotide sequence: TGTGCCATCAGTGAGTCGAAGGGGAAACAAGAGACCCAGTACTTC.

The table lists this clone with a count of one. The chain uses TRBV27 and TRBJ2-5; 9 positions agree with TRBD2. After removal of 1 base from V and 5 bases from J, the junction contained 5 bases not matched to a gene. The CDR3 is 15 residues long. Germline CDR1 is MNHEY and CDR2 is SMNVEV (reference sequence). CDR3 coding DNA: TGTGCCAGCAGTTTATATGCGGGGGGGCCGGAGACCCAGTACTTC. Translation gives CASSLYAGGPETQYF.

The genes are TRBV4-3 and TRBJ2-7, with D tentatively TRBD1 (6 bases). This CDR3 has 17 amino acids. V dropped 4 bases and J dropped 2 bases, with 21 bases sitting between them. Germline V gene sequence: CDR1 LGHNA, CDR2 YSLEER. CDR3 sequence (DNA): TGCGCCAGCAGCCCCAACCCCAGAATAACAGGGACCTACGAGCAGTACTTC. Protein product: CASSPNPRITGTYEQYF.

The chain has TRBV20-1 and TRBJ1-1; unclear D gene. Germline CDR1 and CDR2: DFQATT and SNEGSKA (reference sequence). The V and J ends lost 6 bases and 0 bases respectively, with 5 bases between them. CDR3 length: 11 amino acids. The CDR3 region has the DNA TGCAGTGCCGAGCTGAACACTGAAGCTTTCTTT. Amino acids: CSAELNTEAFF.

This chain connects TRBV6-5 to TRBJ1-3; TRBD1 agrees at 8 bases. This CDR3 contains 13 residues. Germline V CDR1 and CDR2: MNHEY, SVGAGI. J was trimmed by 6 bases and V by 6 bases; bases with no gene match: 4. CDR3 region: CASRDRDINTIYF. In DNA form, the CDR3 reads TGTGCCAGCAGGGACAGGGATATAAACACCATATATTTT.

A remark on this clone: In the same sample, other DNA sequences code for this CDR3. The rearrangement uses TRBV30 and TRBJ1-1; D ambiguous. This CDR3 has 13 residues. From germline, CDR1 is GTSNPN and CDR2 SVGIG (reference sequence). Trimming pared 0 bases from V and 2 bases from J, leaving 7 bases between. CDR3 residues: CAWSVQPNTEAFF. CDR3 nucleotides: TGTGCCTGGAGTGTACAGCCCAACACTGAAGCTTTCTTT.

This chain joins TRBV5-4 and TRBJ2-5; perhaps TRBD2 as D (5 bases). CDR1 is SGHNT, CDR2 YYREEE, per germline (reference sequence). The V end lost 1 base, the J end lost 2 bases, and 12 bases lay between the germline ends. The CDR3 is made up of 15 amino acids. Written as DNA, the CDR3 is TGTGCCAGCAGCTTGCTGGGCGGGTCACAAGAGACCCAGTACTTC. Its translation is CASSLLGGSQETQYF.

There are a few counts of this clone. The chain is built from TRBV6-5 and TRBJ2-2, with TRBD2 matching 7 bases. The CDR3 sequence is 13 residues long. CDR1 and CDR2 (germline): MNHEY, SVGAGI. V shed 4 bases and J 4 bases; nucleotides not matched to a gene: 0. CDR3 in DNA: TGTGCCAGCAGTTGGACTAGCACCGGGGAGCTGTTTTTT. Its translation is CASSWTSTGELFF.

The chain carries TRBV19 and TRBJ1-5; D ambiguous. The CDR3 runs to 15 residues. Germline V gene lookup returns CDR1 LNHDA and CDR2 SQIVND (reference sequence). V shed 6 bases and J shed 0 bases, with 12 bases lying between them. The CDR3 nucleotides read TGTGCCAGTAGGGCGGGTCTCTATAGCAATCAGCCCCAGCATTTT. Translating gives CASRAGLYSNQPQHF. The variable domain in full, with the rest retrieved from reference TRBV19 and TRBJ1-5, is DGGITQSPKYLFRKEGQNVTLSCEQNLNHDAMYWYRQDPGQGLRLIYYSQIVNDFQKGDIAEGYSVSREKKESFPLTVTSAQKNPTAFYLCASRAGLYSNQPQHFGDGTRLSIL.

This clone was seen more than once but under ten times. The rearrangement joins TRBV2 to TRBJ1-5; 12 nucleotides agree with TRBD1. Per the germline V gene, CDR1 is SNHLY and CDR2 is FYNNEI. The CDR3 has 15 residues. The junction had 6 bases not matched to a gene; V was cut back by 7 bases and J by 5 bases. DNA of the CDR3: TGTGCCAGCACCCCAGGGACAGGGGGCCATCAGCCCCAGCATTTT. It is translated as CASTPGTGGHQPQHF.

The chain joins TRBV10-3 to TRBJ1-2; maybe TRBD1 (5 bases). From germline, CDR1 is ENHRY and CDR2 SYGVKD. This CDR3 comprises 17 residues. V was pared by 3 bases and J by 0 bases, with 17 bases between. The DNA of the CDR3 is TGTGCCATCAGTGAAGTGACAGTAGGGGCCACTAACTATGGCTACACCTTC. Its translation: CAISEVTVGATNYGYTF.

This sequence joins TRBV30 and TRBJ1-3, with D hard to call. The ends were cut back, 0 bases at V and 0 bases at J, with 12 bases in the middle. CDR1 and CDR2 (germline): GTSNPN, SVGIG (reference sequence). CDR3 size: 16 residues. Written as DNA, the CDR3 is TGTGCCTGGAGTGTGAAGTACAGAACCTCTGGAAACACCATATATTTT. The encoded protein is CAWSVKYRTSGNTIYF. Full variable domain (remainder filled in from reference TRBV30 and TRBJ1-3): SQTIHQWPATLVQPVGSPLSLECTVEGTSNPNLYWYRQAAGRGLQLLFYSVGIGQISSEVPQNLSASRPQDRQFILSSKKLLLSDSGFYLCAWSVKYRTSGNTIYFGEGSWLTVV.